This is a list of T cell receptor beta chains from one sample in a study of siplizumab effects on memory and regulatory T cells. TCRdb's table, derived via immunoSEQ multiplex PCR, lists solely in-frame clones and lacks some. The sample lists about 100,000 clones; over 90% were seen once. The specimen sequenced was non-Treg CD4+ T cells sorted from blood. These receptors were collected from a human donor in good health. Each CDR3 is given with its conserved first and last residue. Fields, in order: V gene, J gene, CDR3 protein.

TRBV12-5	TRBJ2-1	CAGTDNEQFF
TRBV30	TRBJ2-1	CAWSGDSGNQQFF
TRBV5-1	TRBJ1-5	CASSLEGHQPQHF
TRBV5-6	TRBJ2-7	CASSLGGQPPLYEQYF
TRBV5-1	TRBJ1-2	CASSFQQGASGYTF
TRBV6-5	TRBJ2-7	CASSRGQAYEQYF
TRBV9	TRBJ2-1	CASSGGGLAGGIYNEQFF
TRBV7-2	TRBJ1-3	CASSEHTGGVVTGNTIYF
TRBV18	TRBJ2-3	CASSPDRETQYF
TRBV12-5	TRBJ2-2	CASGFGPPNTGELFF
TRBV9	TRBJ2-2	CASSVQIGPTGELFF
TRBV7-6	TRBJ2-1	CAVGGGGVYNEQFF
TRBV2	TRBJ2-3	CASSGTGVDTQYF
TRBV6-6	TRBJ2-7	CASRPVGLNVNEQYF
TRBV18	TRBJ2-7	CASSPPGGTRTMREQYF
TRBV19	TRBJ1-3	CASSTSQGYTIYF
TRBV7-6	TRBJ2-5	CASSPFQETQYF
TRBV7-2	TRBJ2-2	CASSLDPGALTGELFF
TRBV6-6	TRBJ1-2	CASILRLGHGYTF
TRBV5-6	TRBJ1-5	CASSPRAGGSNQPQHF
TRBV19	TRBJ1-2	CASSSGTANYGYTF
TRBV28	TRBJ2-7	CASSLYGLAGVAQYF
TRBV19	TRBJ2-5	CASSIRGGETQYF
TRBV4-1	TRBJ1-1	CASSQGRLVNTEAFF
TRBV11-3	TRBJ2-7	CASSLLAGSSYEQYF
TRBV28	TRBJ2-2	CASKRQSNTGELFF
TRBV18	TRBJ1-1	CASSPREVDGAAVNTEAFF
TRBV4-3	TRBJ1-3	CASSQELGPYSGNTIYF
TRBV5-1	TRBJ1-5	CASSLAGRMNQPQHF
TRBV4-2	TRBJ2-1	CASQTGTYNEQFF
TRBV18	TRBJ1-2	CASSPPGRANYGYTF
TRBV28	TRBJ1-4	CASSPTATNEKLFF
TRBV27	TRBJ1-3	CASSLDRDSGNTIYF
TRBV5-1	TRBJ2-3	CASSWATSGSTDTQYF
TRBV5-1	TRBJ1-3	CASSLAGASSGNTIYF
TRBV11-2	TRBJ1-5	CASSLDTNQPQHF
TRBV7-2	TRBJ2-1	CASSLGTITGEQFF
TRBV21-1	TRBJ1-1	CASSKGTGSFF
TRBV12-5	TRBJ2-2	CASGLRQGELFF
TRBV11-3	TRBJ2-7	CASSLGASLSYEQYF